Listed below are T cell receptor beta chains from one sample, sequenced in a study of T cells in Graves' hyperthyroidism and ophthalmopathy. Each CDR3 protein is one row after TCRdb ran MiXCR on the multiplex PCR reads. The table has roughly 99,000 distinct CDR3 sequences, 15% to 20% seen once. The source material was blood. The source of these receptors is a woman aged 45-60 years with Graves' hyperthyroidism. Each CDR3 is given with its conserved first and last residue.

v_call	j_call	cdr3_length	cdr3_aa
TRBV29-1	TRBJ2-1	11	CTASRYNEQFF
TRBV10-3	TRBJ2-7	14	CAIRGGGRWYEQYF
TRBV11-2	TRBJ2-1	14	CASSTLAGVDEQFF
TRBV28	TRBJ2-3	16	CASSLSTNLQWDTQYF
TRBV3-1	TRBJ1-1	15	CASTRGGNFDTEAFF
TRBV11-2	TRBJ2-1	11	CASSMGEEQFF
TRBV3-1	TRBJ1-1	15	CASSQDGTGNTEAFF
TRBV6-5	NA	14	CASSLAGDTDTQHF
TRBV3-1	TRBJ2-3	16	CASSHDSGSRTDTQYF
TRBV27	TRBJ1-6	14	CASSWGQGASPLHF
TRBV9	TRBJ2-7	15	CASSETSGRSYEQYF
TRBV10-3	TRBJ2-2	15	CAISHQTGFAGELFF
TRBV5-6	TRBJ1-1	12	CASSGTGGEAFF
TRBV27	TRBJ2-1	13	CASSLLPYNEQFF
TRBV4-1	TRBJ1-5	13	CASSQAGFEPQHF
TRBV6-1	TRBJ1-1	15	CASSDRATVNTEAFF
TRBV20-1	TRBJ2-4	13	CSASGVAKNIQYF
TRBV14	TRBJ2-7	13	CASSRGQIYEQYF
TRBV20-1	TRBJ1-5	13	CSAEGQPGSPQHF
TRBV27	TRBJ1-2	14	CASSDRGTNYGYTF
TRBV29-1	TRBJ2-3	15	CSVRPGQEDSDTQYF
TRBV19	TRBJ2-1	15	CASSILAVSYNEQFF
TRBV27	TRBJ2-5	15	CASSPGLAGMETQYF
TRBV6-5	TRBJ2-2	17	CASSYTQAGGHTGELFF